Sequencing of this T cell receptor beta chain was carried out in a study of T cell clonotyping in hematopoietic cell transplantation. Germline CDR1 reads MGHDK; CDR2 reads SYGVNS. The CDR3 loop spans 13 amino acids. V was shortened by 7 bases and J by 6 bases, with 15 bases between the two germline ends. Data came from immunoSEQ multiplex PCR; TCRdb stores just in-frame clones and leaves some out. The sample records around 25,000 clones, roughly 88% being singletons. The time point was: recipient sample about 28 days before transplant, after cytoreduction. The sample consisted of peripheral blood mononuclear cells, taken before stem cell transplant. The TCR was taken from a woman aged 60 to 75 with acute myeloid leukemia. Some clones in this sample may be carry-over from other donors' samples. This chain links TRBV25-1 with TRBJ1-2; tentatively, D is TRBD1 (5 bases). CDR3: CASNQGGLDGYTF. CDR3 in DNA: TGTGCCAGCAACCAGGGCGGTTTGGATGGCTACACCTTC.